The clone carrying this T cell receptor (beta chain) was observed a few times. These data originate in a study of identical twins. The CDR3 totals 14 residues. The V gene end was trimmed by 6 bases and the J gene end by 6 bases; junction bases not matched to a gene: 9. Germline V CDR1 and CDR2: DFQATT, SNEGSKA (reference sequence). TCRdb analysed the 5' RACE reads with MiXCR anew, one entry per CDR3 protein. The sample includes hundreds of thousands of distinct CDR3 sequences, approximately 18% of them seen just once. This sample was shared with a second study, whose subject was T cells expressing NK-cell markers. That study adds: Sequencing of TCR beta repertoires drew on sorted CD3+CD56+NKG2C+, CD3+CD56+NKG2C- and CD3+CD56-NKG2C+ T cells. Restriction of the sorted population to alpha-beta TCR T cells was achieved in several experiments with an anti-gamma-delta TCR antibody.

The chain couples TRBV20-1 to TRBJ2-7, with 12 positions matching TRBD1. Source material: PBMCs. This clonotype was sampled from a woman aged 18-29 years in good health. CDR3 sequence (DNA): TGCAGTGCAATTCCCGGGACAGGGGGCCGCGAGCAGTACTTC. This sequence encodes CSAIPGTGGREQYF.